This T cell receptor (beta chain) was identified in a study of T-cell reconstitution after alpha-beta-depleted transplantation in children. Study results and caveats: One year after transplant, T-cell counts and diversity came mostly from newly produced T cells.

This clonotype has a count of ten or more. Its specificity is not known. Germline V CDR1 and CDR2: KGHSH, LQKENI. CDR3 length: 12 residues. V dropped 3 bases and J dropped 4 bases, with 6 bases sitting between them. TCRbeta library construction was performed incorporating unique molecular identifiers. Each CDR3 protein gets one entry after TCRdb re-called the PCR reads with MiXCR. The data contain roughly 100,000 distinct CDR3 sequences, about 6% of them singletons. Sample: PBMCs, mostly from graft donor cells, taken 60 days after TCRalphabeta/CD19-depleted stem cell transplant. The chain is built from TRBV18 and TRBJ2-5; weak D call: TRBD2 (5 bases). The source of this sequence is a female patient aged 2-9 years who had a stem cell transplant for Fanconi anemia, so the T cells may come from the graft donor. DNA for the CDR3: TGTGCCAGCTCACCTGAGGGAGAGACCCAGTACTTC. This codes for CASSPEGETQYF.